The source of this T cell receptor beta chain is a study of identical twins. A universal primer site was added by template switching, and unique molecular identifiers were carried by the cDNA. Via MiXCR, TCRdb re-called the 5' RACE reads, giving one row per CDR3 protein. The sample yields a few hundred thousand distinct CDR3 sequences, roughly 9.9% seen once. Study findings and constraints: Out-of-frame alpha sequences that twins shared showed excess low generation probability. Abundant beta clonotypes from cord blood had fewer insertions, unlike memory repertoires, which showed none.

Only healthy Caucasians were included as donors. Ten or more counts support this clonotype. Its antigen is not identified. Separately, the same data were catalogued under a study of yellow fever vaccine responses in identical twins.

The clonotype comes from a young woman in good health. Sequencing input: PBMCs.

The CDR3 DNA sequence: TGTGCCAGCAGCCTGGGGACTAGCTCCCGCCAAGAGACCCAGTACTTC. It translates to CASSLGTSSRQETQYF. The chain is built from TRBV7-2 and TRBJ2-5, with 9 nucleotides matching TRBD2. The CDR3 has 16 residues. The V gene end was trimmed by 5 bases and the J gene end by 1 base; junction bases not matched to a gene: 8. Germline V gene sequence: CDR1 SGHTA, CDR2 FQGNSA.